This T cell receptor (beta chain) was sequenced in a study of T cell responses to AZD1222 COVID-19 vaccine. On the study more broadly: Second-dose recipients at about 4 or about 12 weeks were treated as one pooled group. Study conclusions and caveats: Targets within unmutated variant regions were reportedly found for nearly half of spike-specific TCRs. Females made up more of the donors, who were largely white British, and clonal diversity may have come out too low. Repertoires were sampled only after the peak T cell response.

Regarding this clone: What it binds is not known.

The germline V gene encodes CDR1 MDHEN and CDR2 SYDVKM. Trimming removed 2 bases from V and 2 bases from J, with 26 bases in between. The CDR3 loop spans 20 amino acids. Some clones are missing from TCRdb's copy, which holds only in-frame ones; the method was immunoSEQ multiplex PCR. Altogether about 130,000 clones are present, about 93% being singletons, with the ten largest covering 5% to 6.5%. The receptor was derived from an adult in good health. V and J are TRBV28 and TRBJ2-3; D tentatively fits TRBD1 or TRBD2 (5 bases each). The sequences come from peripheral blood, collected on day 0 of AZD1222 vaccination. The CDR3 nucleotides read TGTGCCAGCAGTTTAAGGGTCGGGTGGGACCGGAGTCGGGACACAGATACGCAGTATTTT. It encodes CASSLRVGWDRSRDTDTQYF.